A single sample gave rise to the 23 T cell receptor beta chains below, sequenced in a study of T cell repertoires in cytomegalovirus infection. These receptors have no identified antigens. TCRdb reanalysed the reads using MiXCR and keeps one entry per CDR3 protein. Of about 570,000 distinct CDR3 sequences detected, around 40% appear once; the ten largest clones hold around 46%. The specimen was cultured PBMCs, collected from culture after CMV antigen stimulation. All receptors come from a human donor in good health (CMV status not recorded). Some clones in this sample may be carry-over from other donors' samples.

V gene TRBV10-3 combines with J gene TRBJ2-7, with 9 bases that match TRBD2. CDR1 and CDR2 (germline): ENHRY, SYGVKD. V was pared by 6 bases and J by 3 bases, with 3 bases of the junction left unmatched. There are 13 residues in the CDR3. The chain's CDR3 is CAIRREGIYEQYF. The DNA of the CDR3 is TGTGCCATCAGGCGGGAGGGAATCTACGAGCAGTACTTC.

The V call is TRBV7-2, the J call TRBJ2-5; 7 bases map to TRBD1. CDR3 size: 16 residues. The ends lost 5 bases at V and 2 bases at J; junction bases unmatched: 11. Germline CDR1 and CDR2: SGHTA and FQGNSA. The CDR3 DNA follows: TGTGCCAGCAGCCCCAACTCCGGGACAGCACAAGAGACCCAGTACTTC. Amino acids: CASSPNSGTAQETQYF. Together with reference TRBV7-2 and TRBJ2-5, the CDR3 gives the full variable domain: GAGVSQSPSNKVTEKGKDVELRCDPISGHTALYWYRQSLGQGLEFLIYFQGNSAPDKSGLPSDRFSAERTGGSVSTLTIQRTQQEDSAVYLCASSPNSGTAQETQYFGPGTRLLVL.

This clonotype was observed at least ten times. This sequence joins TRBV7-2 and TRBJ2-1; no clear D gene. The germline gives CDR1 SGHTA, CDR2 FQGNSA. The CDR3 is 12 residues long. Trimming cost V 2 bases and J 6 bases, with 5 bases left between them. The CDR3 spells CASSLQRNEQFF. CDR3 bases: TGTGCCAGCAGCTTACAACGCAATGAGCAGTTCTTC.

V and J are TRBV7-8 and TRBJ1-5; possibly TRBD1 for D (5 bases). Germline V gene lookup returns CDR1 SGHVS and CDR2 FQNEAQ. V dropped 5 bases and J dropped 4 bases, with 21 bases sitting between them. There are 17 residues in the CDR3. Here the CDR3 reads CASSSFTGTVANQPQHF. CDR3 coding DNA: TGTGCCAGCAGCAGTTTTACCGGGACGGTAGCAAATCAGCCCCAGCATTTT.

This sequence joins TRBV5-1 and TRBJ1-2; D is unclear. Trimming removed 1 base from V and 2 bases from J, with 15 bases in between. The CDR3 spans 16 residues. Germline values: CDR1 SGHRS, CDR2 YFSETQ. The CDR3 loop reads CASSLIPRNFNYGYTF. The CDR3 coding sequence is TGCGCCAGCAGCTTGATCCCCAGAAATTTCAACTATGGCTACACCTTC.

DNA for the CDR3: TGTGCCAGCAGCTTAGAGGGGCTTACCTACGAGCAGTACTTC. Protein product: CASSLEGLTYEQYF. The rearrangement links TRBV7-8 to TRBJ2-7; tentatively, D is TRBD1 (5 bases). CDR1 SGHVS and CDR2 FQNEAQ come from the germline V gene. V was cut by 1 base and J by 2 bases, with 9 bases left in between. This CDR3 contains 14 residues.

This clonotype was found a few times. The chain recombines TRBV7-2 with TRBJ2-1; D gene uncertain. Germline assignment: CDR1 SGHTA and CDR2 FQGNSA. This CDR3 is 13 amino acids long. V was trimmed by 0 bases and J by 8 bases, leaving 8 bases between them. For the CDR3, the DNA is TGTGCCAGCAGCTTAGCACTCCCCGATGAGCAGTTCTTC. Encoded protein: CASSLALPDEQFF. Full variable domain (outside the CDR3, taken from reference TRBV7-2 and TRBJ2-1): GAGVSQSPSNKVTEKGKDVELRCDPISGHTALYWYRQSLGQGLEFLIYFQGNSAPDKSGLPSDRFSAERTGGSVSTLTIQRTQQEDSAVYLCASSLALPDEQFFGPGTRLTVL.

The V call is TRBV7-6, the J call TRBJ1-5; TRBD1 might be the D (5 bases). The CDR3 is made up of 15 amino acids. Germline-derived CDR1 and CDR2 are SGHVS and FNYEAQ. V was trimmed by 5 bases and J by 0 bases, leaving 11 bases between them. In DNA, the CDR3 is TGTGCCAGCAGCCCGGGGGGGGATAGCAATCAGCCCCAGCATTTT. Amino acid sequence: CASSPGGDSNQPQHF.

A few counts support this clonotype. The rearrangement joins TRBV6-6 to TRBJ1-2; D perhaps matches TRBD1 (6 bases). V was shortened by 0 bases and J by 8 bases, with 16 bases between the two germline ends. The CDR3 totals 15 residues. Germline CDR1 and CDR2: MNHNY and SVGAGI (reference sequence). The CDR3 protein is CASSYSILTGKGYTF. CDR3 coding DNA: TGTGCCAGCAGTTACTCGATATTAACAGGGAAGGGCTACACCTTC.

This chain uses TRBV4-1 with TRBJ2-1; no definite D call. Trimming pared 4 bases from V and 2 bases from J, leaving 12 bases between. The CDR3 contains 15 residues. Looked up from germline, CDR1 is MGHRA and CDR2 is YSYEKL. Here the CDR3 DNA reads TGCGCCAGCAGCCCCGCCGGCGCACCCTACAATGAGCAGTTCTTC. Translating gives CASSPAGAPYNEQFF.

The V and J genes are TRBV7-2 and TRBJ2-1, with D hard to call. Germline CDR1 is SGHTA and CDR2 is FQGNSA. CDR3 length: 17 residues. V was trimmed by 1 base and J by 0 bases, leaving 13 bases between them. This CDR3 is CASSLVWAATSYNEQFF. Written as DNA, the CDR3 is TGTGCCAGCAGCTTAGTTTGGGCAGCAACCTCCTACAATGAGCAGTTCTTC.

The chain combines TRBV6-2 or TRBV6-3 with TRBJ2-2, with a tentative D call TRBD1 (6 bases). CDR1 and CDR2 from the germline V gene are MNHEY and SVGEGT. The CDR3 is 13 residues long. V was shortened by 5 bases and J by 5 bases, with 9 bases between the two germline ends. DNA for the CDR3: TGTGCCAGCAGTAGGACAGAGACCGGGGAGCTGTTTTTT. It codes for CASSRTETGELFF.

The rearrangement uses TRBV11-2 and TRBJ2-4; 7 nucleotides align to TRBD1. This CDR3 is built from 13 residues. The junction had 2 bases not matched to a gene; V was cut back by 3 bases and J by 6 bases. Germline CDR1 SGHAT, CDR2 FQNNGV. The CDR3 sequence is CASSFPGGNIQYF. The CDR3, as DNA: TGTGCCAGCAGCTTTCCAGGGGGAAACATTCAGTACTTC.

The V and J genes are TRBV25-1 and TRBJ2-5; 9 positions match TRBD1. The germline CDR1 and CDR2 sequences are MGHDK and SYGVNS. V dropped 5 bases and J dropped 5; count of bases not matched to a gene: 12. This CDR3 spans 16 amino acids. CDR3 residues: CASSKPGQGLGETQYF. DNA for the CDR3: TGTGCCAGCAGTAAACCGGGACAGGGTCTGGGGGAGACCCAGTACTTC.

This rearrangement joins TRBV6-5 to TRBJ2-7, with TRBD2 as a possible D gene (6 bases). V lost 0 bases and J 6 bases, leaving 6 bases between the germline ends. CDR1 MNHEY and CDR2 SVGAGI come from the germline V gene. The CDR3 has 12 amino acids. The CDR3, as DNA: TGTGCCAGCAGTTACTCGGGGGGCGAGCAGTACTTC. It codes for CASSYSGGEQYF.

The chain combines TRBV28 with TRBJ2-7; possibly TRBD1 or TRBD2 for D (6 bases each). Deletions cut 3 bases from V and 7 bases from J, with 25 bases between. There are 17 residues in the CDR3. Germline-derived CDR1 and CDR2 are MDHEN and SYDVKM. The CDR3: CASSFHPTRGPWGEQYF. In DNA form, the CDR3 reads TGTGCCAGCAGTTTTCATCCCACTCGGGGGCCCTGGGGGGAGCAGTACTTC.

The chain links TRBV11-2 to TRBJ1-2; 9 bases map to TRBD1. Germline V gene lookup returns CDR1 SGHAT and CDR2 FQNNGV. V dropped 3 bases and J dropped 4; count of bases not matched to a gene: 6. The CDR3 runs to 15 residues. The CDR3 DNA follows: TGTGCCAGCAGCTTTCGGACAGGGGTCGGCTATGGCTACACCTTC. Translation gives CASSFRTGVGYGYTF.

The chain combines TRBV6-1 with TRBJ2-1; D possibly corresponds to TRBD1 (5 bases). The CDR3 sequence is 13 residues long. Germline V gene lookup returns CDR1 MNHNS and CDR2 SASEGT. With 1 base removed from V and 9 bases from J, the gap between germline ends came to 10 bases. CDR3 coding DNA: TGTGCCAGCAGTGAAGGTGGGGCGCGTGAGCAGTTCTTC. Amino acids: CASSEGGAREQFF.

This clonotype was seen a handful of times. The chain recombines TRBV7-2 with TRBJ2-3; TRBD2 matches at 7 bases. Trimming took 2 bases from V and 6 from J; bases not matched to a gene: 8. This CDR3 spans 15 amino acids. The germline V gene has CDR1 SGHTA and CDR2 FQGNSA. CDR3 sequence: CASSLQSGASDTQYF. The CDR3 region has the DNA TGTGCCAGCAGCTTACAGAGCGGGGCCTCGGATACGCAGTATTTT.

This chain joins TRBV29-1 and TRBJ2-3; possible D gene TRBD1, 6 bases. This CDR3 region has 13 residues. Germline V CDR1 and CDR2: SQVTM, ANQGSEA. The germline V and J ends were trimmed by 7 bases and 1 base, with 12 bases remaining between them. The CDR3 bases are TGCAGCGGGGAGACAGGCGGCACAGATACGCAGTATTTT. This encodes CSGETGGTDTQYF.

The chain links TRBV29-1 to TRBJ1-2; the D gene is possibly TRBD1 (5 bases). Looked up from germline, CDR1 is SQVTM and CDR2 is ANQGSEA. CDR3 length: 13 amino acids. Trimming removed 4 bases from V and 4 bases from J, with 13 bases in between. The CDR3 sequence is CSVAGTGSYGYTF. DNA for the CDR3: TGCAGCGTTGCAGGGACGGGGAGCTATGGCTACACCTTC.

The chain recombines TRBV5-1 with TRBJ1-4; D unclear. Germline values: CDR1 SGHRS, CDR2 YFSETQ. This CDR3 has 13 amino acids. The V gene lost 2 bases and the J gene lost 3 bases, with 5 bases spanning the gap. CDR3 region: CASSFDPNEKLFF. The CDR3 DNA reads as TGCGCCAGCAGCTTTGACCCTAATGAAAAACTGTTTTTT.

This sequence joins TRBV4-1 and TRBJ1-5, with D unresolved. There are 13 residues in the CDR3. Germline CDR1 is MGHRA and CDR2 is YSYEKL. Trimming cost V 1 base and J 5 bases, with 6 bases left between them. DNA of the CDR3: TGCGCCAGCAGCCAAGGACCCGATCAGCCCCAGCATTTT. Protein sequence: CASSQGPDQPQHF.